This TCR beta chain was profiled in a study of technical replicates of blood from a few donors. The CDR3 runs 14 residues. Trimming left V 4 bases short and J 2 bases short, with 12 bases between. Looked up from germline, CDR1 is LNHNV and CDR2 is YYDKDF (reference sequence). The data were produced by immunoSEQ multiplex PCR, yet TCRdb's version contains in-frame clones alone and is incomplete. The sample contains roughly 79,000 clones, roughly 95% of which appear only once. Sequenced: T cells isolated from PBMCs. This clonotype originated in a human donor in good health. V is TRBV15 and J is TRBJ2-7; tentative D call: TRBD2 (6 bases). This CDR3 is CATSKGGYAYEQYF. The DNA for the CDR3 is TGTGCCACCAGCAAGGGAGGTTATGCCTACGAGCAGTACTTC.